This section outlines one T cell receptor beta chain sequence together with its context. The entry originates in a study of blood T cell repertoires in COVID-19. This CDR3 has 13 amino acids. V trimming: 7 bases; J trimming: 3 bases; junction bases outside the gene matches: 5. CDR1 is SNHLY, CDR2 FYNNEI, per germline. Measured with immunoSEQ multiplex PCR; TCRdb has only the in-frame clones, and not every one. The sample records fewer than 85,000 clones, around nine tenths being singletons. The clonotype originates from a man aged 50 to 59 with active COVID-19. The chain employs TRBV2 and TRBJ1-1; 7 nucleotides line up with TRBD1. Source material: peripheral blood. The CDR3 region is CASTGGEDTEAFF. DNA of the CDR3: TGTGCCAGCACAGGGGGAGAGGACACTGAAGCTTTCTTT.